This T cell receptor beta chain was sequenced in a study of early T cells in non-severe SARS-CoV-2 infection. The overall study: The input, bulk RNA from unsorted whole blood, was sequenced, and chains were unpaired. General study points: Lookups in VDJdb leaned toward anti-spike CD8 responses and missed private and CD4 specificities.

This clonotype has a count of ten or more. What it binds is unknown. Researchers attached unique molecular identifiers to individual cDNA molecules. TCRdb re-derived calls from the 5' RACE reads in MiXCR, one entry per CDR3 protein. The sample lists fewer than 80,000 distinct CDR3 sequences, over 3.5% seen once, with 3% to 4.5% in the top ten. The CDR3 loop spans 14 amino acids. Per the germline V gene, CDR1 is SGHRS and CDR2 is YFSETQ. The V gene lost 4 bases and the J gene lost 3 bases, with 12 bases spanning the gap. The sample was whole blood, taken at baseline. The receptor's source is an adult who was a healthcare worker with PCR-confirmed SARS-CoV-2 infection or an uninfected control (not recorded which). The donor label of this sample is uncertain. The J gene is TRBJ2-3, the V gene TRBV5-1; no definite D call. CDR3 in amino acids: CASSPQQKTDTQYF. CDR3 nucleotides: TGCGCCAGCAGCCCACAGCAGAAGACAGATACGCAGTATTTT.